The 27 T cell receptor beta chains below were found in one sample sequenced in a study of CD8 T cells in ankylosing spondylitis. One entry per CDR3 protein results from TCRdb running MiXCR on the 5' RACE reads. The sample shows some 340,000 distinct CDR3 sequences, 14% to 15% of them seen only once. The specimen was blood, either unsorted or a sorted T cell fraction (not recorded which). The receptors here all came from a male donor with ankylosing spondylitis or in good health (not recorded which).

This clonotype was detected only a few times. This chain links TRBV11-2 with TRBJ2-2, with D uncertain. Deletions cut 2 bases from V and 1 base from J, with 8 bases between. Per the germline V gene, CDR1 is SGHAT and CDR2 is FQNNGV. The CDR3 has 15 amino acids. The CDR3 protein is CASSLRQLNTGELFF. The CDR3 DNA follows: TGTGCCAGCAGCTTAAGGCAGCTGAACACCGGGGAGCTGTTTTTT.

The V call is TRBV6-1, the J call TRBJ2-4; TRBD1 matches at 7 bases. V lost 6 bases to trimming and J lost 3 bases; unmatched junction nucleotides: 5. Germline V gene lookup returns CDR1 MNHNS and CDR2 SASEGT. The CDR3 runs 14 residues. CDR3 coding DNA: TGTGCCAGCAGACCCCGGGACAGCAAAAACATTCAGTACTTC. It yields the protein CASRPRDSKNIQYF.

This chain joins TRBV30 and TRBJ2-6; D ambiguous. The V gene lost 0 bases and the J gene lost 4 bases, with 10 bases spanning the gap. CDR3 length: 15 residues. Germline CDR1 is GTSNPN and CDR2 is SVGIG (reference sequence). The DNA of the CDR3 is TGTGCCTGGAGTGTAGTCGGACGAGGGGCCAACGTCCTGACTTTC. Translating it yields CAWSVVGRGANVLTF.

This clonotype was observed a handful of times. The chain combines TRBV18 with TRBJ2-3; 9 bases line up with TRBD1. V gave up 4 bases and J gave up 4 bases; unmatched junction bases: 3. Germline-derived CDR1 and CDR2 are KGHSH and LQKENI. This CDR3 region has 14 residues. The CDR3: CASSQTGGADTQYF. In DNA form, the CDR3 reads TGTGCCAGCTCACAGACAGGGGGGGCAGATACGCAGTATTTT.

J is TRBJ2-1 and V is TRBV5-1, with D possibly being TRBD1 (5 bases). The germline V gene encodes CDR1 SGHRS and CDR2 YFSETQ. The CDR3 is 18 amino acids. Trimming removed 3 bases at V and 3 bases at J, with 22 bases between. CDR3 amino acids: CASSSVSGVQGLYNEQFF. The CDR3 bases are TGCGCCAGCAGCTCAGTAAGTGGTGTTCAGGGCCTCTACAATGAGCAGTTCTTC.

This clonotype was picked up a small number of times. The CDR3 region has the DNA TGTGCCAGCAGTCCGACTAGCGGGTATGGCTATGAGCAGTTCTTC. As protein: CASSPTSGYGYEQFF. The rearrangement joins TRBV27 to TRBJ2-1; TRBD2 agrees at 10 bases. Germline trimming cut 5 bases from V and 8 bases from J; bases unmatched to any gene: 9. The germline CDR1 and CDR2 sequences are MNHEY and SMNVEV (reference sequence). The CDR3 is 15 amino acids.

This clonotype has ten or more counts. The DNA of the CDR3 is TGTGCCAGCAGTTTAGGGGGACTCGACATGAACACTGAAGCTTTCTTT. This translates into CASSLGGLDMNTEAFF. The chain links TRBV12-3 or TRBV12-4 to TRBJ1-1; tentatively, D is TRBD1 (5 bases). This CDR3 is built from 16 residues. Trimming took off 1 base at V and 0 bases at J, with 12 bases between the two ends.

This clonotype was counted only a few times. V is TRBV7-8 and J is TRBJ2-1; 11 bases are shared with TRBD2. Per the germline V gene, CDR1 is SGHVS and CDR2 is FQNEAQ. This CDR3 is built from 19 residues. With 7 bases clipped from V and 0 bases from J, the junction kept 14 bases outside the gene matches. Written as DNA, the CDR3 is TGTGCCAGCACCCAACTCGGGACTAGCGGAGCGAGCTCCTACAATGAGCAGTTCTTC. Translation gives CASTQLGTSGASSYNEQFF.

This clonotype appeared many times. The gene calls are TRBV4-1 and TRBJ1-1; TRBD1 is a possible D gene (6 bases). Trimming took off 2 bases at V and 4 bases at J, with 11 bases between the two ends. The CDR3 has 14 amino acids. CDR1 is MGHRA and CDR2 is YSYEKL in the germline V gene. CDR3 in DNA: TGCGCCAGCAGCCAACTACAGGGTACCACTGAAGCTTTCTTT. Translation: CASSQLQGTTEAFF.

This clonotype was seen a handful of times. The V and J genes are TRBV5-1 and TRBJ1-5; 8 bases align to TRBD1. There are 15 residues in the CDR3. The V gene end was trimmed by 5 bases and the J gene end by 6 bases; junction bases not matched to a gene: 10. Germline loops: CDR1 SGHRS, CDR2 YFSETQ. This CDR3 reads CASSSLQGEVQPQHF. CDR3 coding DNA: TGCGCCAGCAGTTCTTTACAGGGGGAAGTTCAGCCCCAGCATTTT.

This clonotype has more than one count but fewer than ten. The chain uses TRBV5-5 and TRBJ1-1; no reliable D call. Germline V gene sequence: CDR1 SGHKS, CDR2 YYEKEE (reference sequence). The V and J ends lost 0 bases and 3 bases respectively, with 6 bases between them. The CDR3 consists of 13 residues. The DNA for the CDR3 is TGTGCCAGCAGCTTGGAGGGCCACACTGAAGCTTTCTTT. Translating it yields CASSLEGHTEAFF.

The chain combines TRBV6-5 with TRBJ1-4; TRBD1 matches 8 bases. CDR3 length: 15 residues. The trim removed 4 bases at V and 8 bases at J, leaving 9 bases unmatched. The germline V gene encodes CDR1 MNHEY and CDR2 SVGAGI. The CDR3 sequence: CASSFTQGVSEKLFF. The DNA for the CDR3 is TGTGCCAGCAGTTTTACACAGGGGGTCTCGGAAAAACTGTTTTTT.

This clonotype turned up a few times. The chain links TRBV12-3 or TRBV12-4 to TRBJ2-7, with TRBD2 identical over 13 bases. V lost 9 bases, J lost 2 bases, and 4 bases stayed unmatched. There are 14 residues in the CDR3. The CDR3 DNA follows: TGTGCCAGTGCGGGGACTAGCGGGGCCTACGAGCAGTACTTC. It yields the protein CASAGTSGAYEQYF.

This clonotype was observed a handful of times. The chain links TRBV5-1 to TRBJ1-3; the D is unclear. The germline V gene has CDR1 SGHRS and CDR2 YFSETQ. The CDR3 sequence is 13 residues long. Trimming removed 4 bases at V and 6 bases at J, with 11 bases between. CDR3 coding DNA: TGCGCCAGCAGCGTCACGCCCCCAAACACCATATATTTT. This codes for CASSVTPPNTIYF.

The rearrangement links TRBV12-3 or TRBV12-4 to TRBJ1-1; no clear D gene. V lost 3 bases and J lost 3, with 8 bases in between. The CDR3 has 13 residues. The CDR3 DNA reads TGTGCCAGCAGTTTTAGGCGATACACTGAAGCTTTCTTT. The encoded protein is CASSFRRYTEAFF.

J is TRBJ2-5 and V is TRBV7-9, with D perhaps matching TRBD1 (6 bases). V lost 5 bases to trimming and J lost 7 bases, with 26 bases between them. The germline V gene has CDR1 SEHNR and CDR2 FQNEAQ (reference sequence). The CDR3 runs to 17 residues. CDR3 bases: TGTGCCAGCAGCGAGTGGATAGGGGAGCAGGGGTTAGTGACCCAGTACTTC. Amino acids: CASSEWIGEQGLVTQYF.

This clonotype was observed a handful of times. J is TRBJ2-1 and V is TRBV4-1, with no clear D. The CDR3 runs 12 residues. V was clipped by 2 bases and J by 8 bases, with 7 bases between them. In germline, CDR1 is MGHRA, CDR2 YSYEKL. As DNA, the CDR3 is TGCGCCAGCAGCCAACGAGAAGATGAGCAGTTCTTC. Its translation is CASSQREDEQFF.

The genes are TRBV12-3 or TRBV12-4 and TRBJ2-5; D perhaps matches TRBD2 (6 bases). The CDR3 contains 13 residues. Trimming removed 3 bases from V and 5 bases from J, with 10 bases in between. The CDR3, as DNA: TGTGCCAGCAGTTTCCAGGGACTGGAGACCCAGTACTTC. This gives the protein CASSFQGLETQYF.

The chain recombines TRBV5-6 with TRBJ2-5, with 11 nucleotides matching TRBD2. V lost 3 bases and J lost 4; bases outside the gene matches: 8. Germline CDR1 reads SGHDT; CDR2 reads YYEEEE. The CDR3 consists of 16 residues. The DNA of the CDR3 is TGTGCCAGCAGCTCCAGTAGCGGGGGGGCGGGAGAGACCCAGTACTTC. Residues: CASSSSSGGAGETQYF. Drawing the rest from reference TRBV5-6 and TRBJ2-5, the complete variable domain is DAGVTQSPTHLIKTRGQQVTLRCSPKSGHDTVSWYQQALGQGPQFIFQYYEEEERQRGNFPDRFSGHQFPNYSSELNVNALLLGDSALYLCASSSSSGGAGETQYFGPGTRLLVL.

This clonotype was counted between two and nine times. The chain employs TRBV7-8 and TRBJ2-5; D unclear. Trimming shortened V by 6 bases and J by 0 bases, and 8 bases separated the two germline ends. CDR1 and CDR2 from the germline V gene are SGHVS and FQNEAQ. The CDR3 spans 13 residues. The CDR3, as DNA: TGTGCCAGCAGTGTTAGCTACCAAGAGACCCAGTACTTC. Its protein product is CASSVSYQETQYF. Based on the CDR3 plus reference TRBV7-8 and TRBJ2-5, the full variable domain is GAGVSQSPRYKVAKRGQDVALRCDPISGHVSLFWYQQALGQGPEFLTYFQNEAQLDKSGLPSDRFFAERPEGSVSTLKIQRTQQEDSAVYLCASSVSYQETQYFGPGTRLLVL.

Only a few counts were recorded for this clonotype. The genes are TRBV20-1 and TRBJ2-7, with 10 positions matching TRBD2. This CDR3 spans 17 amino acids. The germline CDR1 and CDR2 sequences are DFQATT and SNEGSKA (reference sequence). The V segment lost 2 bases and the J segment 0 bases; nucleotides outside the gene matches: 10. CDR3 in DNA: TGCAGTGCTAGAAATGCGGCTAGCGGGAGTAGCTCCTACGAGCAGTACTTC. Translating it yields CSARNAASGSSSYEQYF.

This clonotype turned up a few times. This chain uses TRBV10-3 with TRBJ2-1; 10 nucleotides line up with TRBD1. V lost 9 bases and J lost 2; bases outside the gene matches: 4. The CDR3 is 14 amino acids. In germline, CDR1 is ENHRY, CDR2 SYGVKD. CDR3 protein: CAMGGQGAYNEQFF. In nucleotides, the CDR3 is TGTGCCATGGGAGGACAGGGGGCCTACAATGAGCAGTTCTTC.

This clonotype was recorded at least ten times. V gene TRBV4-1 combines with J gene TRBJ1-2; D is unclear. This CDR3 has 16 residues. Trimming removed 1 base from V and 7 bases from J, with 19 bases in between. CDR1 is MGHRA, CDR2 YSYEKL, per germline. CDR3 sequence (DNA): TGCGCCAGCAGCCAAGTATTAAAAAGCCTGGCAAGTGGCTACACCTTC. Its protein product is CASSQVLKSLASGYTF.

V gene TRBV9 combines with J gene TRBJ2-3; tentatively, D is TRBD1 or TRBD2 (5 bases each). The CDR3 length is 15 residues. Trimming stripped 4 bases from V and 4 bases from J, with 16 bases between. The germline V gene encodes CDR1 SGDLS and CDR2 YYNGEE. The CDR3 coding sequence is TGTGCCAGCAGCCAAATGGGAAGAGGGGCAGATACGCAGTATTTT. Translating gives CASSQMGRGADTQYF.

This rearrangement joins TRBV19 to TRBJ2-1, with 8 bases lining up with TRBD1. The germline V gene encodes CDR1 LNHDA and CDR2 SQIVND (reference sequence). Trimming took 4 bases from V and 8 from J; bases not matched to a gene: 13. This CDR3 contains 16 residues. DNA of the CDR3: TGTGCCAGTAGTAGGGCGCGGACAGGGAATTTCGATGAGCAGTTCTTC. Amino acid sequence: CASSRARTGNFDEQFF. The full variable domain, rest sourced from reference TRBV19 and TRBJ2-1, is DGGITQSPKYLFRKEGQNVTLSCEQNLNHDAMYWYRQDPGQGLRLIYYSQIVNDFQKGDIAEGYSVSREKKESFPLTVTSAQKNPTAFYLCASSRARTGNFDEQFFGPGTRLTVL.

In this sample, this clonotype turned up a few times. The CDR3 coding sequence is TGTGCCAGCAGCTCAGACAGCGCTACCTACGAGCAGTACTTC. It encodes CASSSDSATYEQYF. J is TRBJ2-7 and V is TRBV11-2; tentative D call: TRBD1 (5 bases). The CDR3 is 14 residues long. Germline CDR1 is SGHAT and CDR2 is FQNNGV. V lost 4 bases to trimming and J lost 2 bases, with 12 bases between them.

This clonotype was found a few times. The gene calls are TRBV4-1 and TRBJ2-7; TRBD1 matches 7 bases. The CDR3 totals 13 residues. CDR1 is MGHRA and CDR2 is YSYEKL in the germline V gene. V lost 5 bases, J lost 5 bases, and 6 bases stayed unmatched. The CDR3 is CASSVPGTDEQYF. CDR3 sequence (DNA): TGCGCCAGCAGCGTTCCCGGGACAGACGAGCAGTACTTC.